A single T cell receptor (beta chain) is shown here with its context. The source of the sample is a study of OX40 agonist ivuxolimab in advanced cancers. Data came from immunoSEQ multiplex PCR; TCRdb stores just in-frame clones and leaves some out. This sample has some 60,000 clones, with over 80% found just once. CDR3 size: 13 residues. Trimming cost V 6 bases and J 1 base, with 10 bases left between them. CDR1 and CDR2 from the germline V gene are SQVTM and ANQGSEA. Here the sequenced sample was CD4+ or CD8+ T cells sorted from blood, taken in a trial of the OX40 agonist ivuxolimab. This rearrangement joins TRBV29-1 to TRBJ2-1; the D gene is possibly TRBD1 (6 bases). This receptor was taken from an adult with an advanced solid tumor such as melanoma, head and neck, liver or kidney cancer. The CDR3 sequence is CSVYRVSYNEQFF. In DNA, the CDR3 is TGCAGCGTGTACAGGGTTTCCTACAATGAGCAGTTCTTC.